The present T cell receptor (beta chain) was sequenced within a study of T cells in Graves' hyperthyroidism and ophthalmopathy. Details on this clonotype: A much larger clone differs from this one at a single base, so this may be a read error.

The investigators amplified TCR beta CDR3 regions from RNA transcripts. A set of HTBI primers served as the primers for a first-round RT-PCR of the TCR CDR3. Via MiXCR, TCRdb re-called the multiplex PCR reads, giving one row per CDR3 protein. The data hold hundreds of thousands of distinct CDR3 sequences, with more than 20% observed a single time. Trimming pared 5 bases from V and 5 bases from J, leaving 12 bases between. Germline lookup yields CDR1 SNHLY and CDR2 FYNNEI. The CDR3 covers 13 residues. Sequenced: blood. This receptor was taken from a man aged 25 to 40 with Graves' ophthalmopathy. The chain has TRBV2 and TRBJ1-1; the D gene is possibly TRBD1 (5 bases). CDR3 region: CASSIEGRTEAFF. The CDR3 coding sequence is TGTGCCAGCAGTATTGAGGGGAGAACTGAAGCTTTCTTT.